This record looks at one TCR beta chain sequence and its context. This sample is drawn from a study of blood T cell repertoires in COVID-19. Study overall: The analysed material was cDNA or gDNA that came from T cells, B-cell-depleted T cells, or PBMCs.

Unmatched junction bases numbered 7, after V lost 8 bases and J lost 7 bases. This CDR3 spans 14 amino acids. Germline V lookup: CDR1 MNHEY, CDR2 SMNVEV (reference sequence). The assay was immunoSEQ multiplex PCR, and TCRdb's table has in-frame clones only and misses some. The profile covers a few hundred thousand clones, with approximately 90% appearing a single time and under 2.5% taken by the ten largest. The sample was PBMCs or T cells enriched from blood (not recorded which). The chain carries TRBV27 and TRBJ1-6; TRBD1 agrees at 8 bases. This receptor was identified in a woman aged 18-30 years who had recovered from COVID-19. The CDR3 spells CASGLRQGNSPLHF. The DNA for the CDR3 is TGTGCCAGCGGCCTTAGACAGGGGAATTCACCCCTCCACTTT.